This T cell receptor (beta chain) was identified during a study of cytomegalovirus exposure and HLA in healthy donors. Study in general: Roughly 80 million unique TCRs from HLA-typed donors made up an early data release.

Primers for the PCR totalled 60 Vbeta and 13 Jbeta. Clones were sequenced by immunoSEQ multiplex PCR, and TCRdb holds only the in-frame ones, with some missing. The sample holds approximately 22,000 clones, about 80% seen once. V gave up 2 bases and J gave up 4 bases; unmatched junction bases: 3. Germline CDR1 MGHRA, CDR2 YSYEKL. The CDR3 covers 14 residues. Whole-study findings and limits: Later work found that TCR association rates differed between HLA loci; DRB1 had the most and HLA-C the fewest.

Points on this clone: Antigen specificity is unknown.

This TCR derives from a man aged 55 to 70 in good health and CMV-seronegative. Sequenced sample: PBMCs. The rearrangement links TRBV4-1 to TRBJ1-1; 8 bases are a match to TRBD1. The CDR3 DNA reads TGCGCCAGCAGCCAAAGCACAGGGGGCACTGAAGCTTTCTTT. It is translated as CASSQSTGGTEAFF.